This TCR beta chain originates from a study of blood T cell repertoires in COVID-19. Study-level background: The United States, Italy and Spain provided the acute and convalescent COVID-19 samples. The cDNA or gDNA used as material had been derived from T cells, B-cell-depleted T cells, or PBMCs.

Original methodology: From reference gene primer amplification, estimates of nucleated cell counts were derived. TCRdb's copy holds only in-frame clones and misses some; the assay was immunoSEQ multiplex PCR. Clonal size and the V and J genes are those of that table, whereas D and trimming came from the DNA. The sample has 100,000 or so clones, around 85% seen once. CDR3 length: 14 amino acids. The germline gives CDR1 LNHDA, CDR2 SQIVND (reference sequence). The V end was cut by 5 bases, the J end by 2 bases, with 9 bases between. The TCR originated in a man in his fifties with active or convalescent COVID-19. V gene TRBV19 combines with J gene TRBJ2-2, with a tentative D call TRBD2 (5 bases). Input material: peripheral blood. As DNA, the CDR3 is TGTGCCAGTAGTTCGCGGGTAAACACCGGGGAGCTGTTTTTT. Translating it yields CASSSRVNTGELFF.